In this sample, the clone carrying this T cell receptor (beta chain) turned up a few times. Its antigen is currently unknown. This sample is part of a study of T-cell reconstitution after alpha-beta-depleted transplantation in children. Study-level points and caveats: Day-60 TCRbeta diversity that was high in some patients was derived from surviving recipient T cells and thymic progenitors. Reports say that about two months after transplant, the alpha-beta T cells came out of several hundred graft clones that had expanded.

V was pared by 3 bases and J by 1 base, with 9 bases between. Per the germline V gene, CDR1 is LGHDT and CDR2 is YNNKEL (reference sequence). The CDR3 length is 14 residues. The TCRbeta library was prepared with unique molecular identifiers. TCRdb processed the PCR reads anew with MiXCR; each CDR3 protein has one entry. The table has nearly 350,000 distinct CDR3 sequences, about 17% seen once. The sample in question was PBMCs, mostly from graft donor cells, obtained 360 days after TCRalphabeta/CD19-depleted stem cell transplant. The chain joins TRBV3-1 to TRBJ2-5; D might be TRBD1 (6 bases). This clonotype originated in a male patient between 2 and 10 years old who had a stem cell transplant for acute lymphoblastic leukemia, so the T cells may come from the graft donor. CDR3 loop: CASSHSTGQETQYF. CDR3 DNA sequence: TGTGCCAGCAGCCACTCGACAGGCCAAGAGACCCAGTACTTC.